This T cell receptor (beta chain) was recovered during a study of blood T cell repertoires in COVID-19. Study as a whole: Acute and convalescent COVID-19 samples came from the United States, Italy and Spain.

In germline, CDR1 is SGHTA, CDR2 FQGTGA. Deletions cut 1 base from V and 4 bases from J, with 9 bases between. There are 14 residues in the CDR3. Authors' data handling: Using reference gene primer amplification, nucleated cell counts were estimated. Data came from immunoSEQ multiplex PCR; TCRdb stores just in-frame clones and leaves some out. V and J calls and clone size follow that table, whereas D and trimming were derived from the DNA. The sample carries about 210,000 clones, roughly 86% recorded once. The sequence was obtained from a man aged 40-49 years with acute COVID-19. The sequencing sample was made of PBMCs or T cells enriched from blood (not recorded which). The chain combines TRBV7-3 with TRBJ2-3, with TRBD2 as a possible D gene (5 bases). This CDR3 is CASSLMGAPDTQYF. The CDR3 nucleotides read TGTGCCAGCAGCTTAATGGGAGCCCCAGATACGCAGTATTTT.